The 9 T cell receptor beta chains in this list originate from one sample, sequenced in a study of blood T cell repertoires in COVID-19. Profiled with immunoSEQ multiplex PCR; TCRdb holds only in-frame clones, not every one. The table lists over 100,000 clones, 87% of them singletons. The sequencing sample was made of peripheral blood. These TCRs come from a man aged 45-65 years with acute or convalescent COVID-19.

This clone was seen only a few times. Its ends do not fully match the called genes, so a read error is possible. The CDR3 region is CASSQAVAGAYDEQFF. The CDR3 region has the DNA TGCGCCAGCAGCCAAGCGGTAGCGGGAGCCTACGATGAGCAGTTCTTC. This chain connects TRBV4-1 to TRBJ2-1; TRBD2 agrees at 9 bases. Per the germline V gene, CDR1 is MGHRA and CDR2 is YSYEKL. The CDR3 is 16 residues long.

The chain joins TRBV9 to TRBJ2-1, with TRBD2 matching 13 bases. Germline assignment: CDR1 SGDLS and CDR2 YYNGEE. Trimming at V came to 7 bases and at J to 6 bases, leaving 4 bases not matched to a gene. This CDR3 has 14 amino acids. CDR3 bases: TGTGCCAGCGGTAGGACTAGCGGGAGCAATGAGCAGTTCTTC. Translating gives CASGRTSGSNEQFF.

CDR3 amino acids: CASSAADVGEATQYF. CDR3 DNA: TGCGCCAGCAGCGCGGCGGACGTAGGGGAGGCTACGCAGTATTTT. This rearrangement joins TRBV5-1 to TRBJ2-3, with D possibly being TRBD2 (6 bases). V lost 4 bases and J 8 bases, leaving 20 bases between the germline ends. Germline V gene data show CDR1 as SGHRS and CDR2 as YFSETQ. The CDR3 sequence is 15 residues long.

A few counts support this clone. The chain couples TRBV9 to TRBJ1-1; D not resolved. The CDR3 is 14 amino acids. Germline V lookup: CDR1 SGDLS, CDR2 YYNGEE. V lost 3 bases and J 1 base, leaving 10 bases between the germline ends. CDR3 sequence: CASSAEGRNTEAFF. The CDR3 nucleotides read TGTGCCAGCAGCGCCGAGGGAAGGAACACTGAAGCTTTCTTT.

This sequence joins TRBV18 and TRBJ2-1; maybe TRBD1 (6 bases). Germline CDR1 is KGHSH and CDR2 is LQKENI. This CDR3 is built from 12 residues. Trimming removed 3 bases from V and 10 bases from J, with 10 bases in between. The CDR3 coding sequence is TGTGCCAGCTCACCTAGGGGGATGGAGCAGTTCTTC. Translation: CASSPRGMEQFF.

This chain connects TRBV11-2 to TRBJ2-2, with TRBD1 matching 7 bases. Germline loops: CDR1 SGHAT, CDR2 FQNNGV. The CDR3 is 15 amino acids. After removal of 4 bases from V and 5 bases from J, the junction contained 7 bases not matched to a gene. This CDR3 is CASSSETGSTGELFF. The CDR3 bases are TGTGCCAGCAGCTCTGAGACAGGGTCAACCGGGGAGCTGTTTTTT.

V gene TRBV24-1 combines with J gene TRBJ2-3; 7 nucleotides agree with TRBD1. V was clipped by 9 bases and J by 3 bases; unmatched bases: 5. CDR3 length: 13 amino acids. The V gene's germline CDR1 is KGHDR and CDR2 SFDVKD. The CDR3 spells CATLDRETDTQYF. CDR3 nucleotide sequence: TGTGCCACCCTAGACAGGGAGACAGATACGCAGTATTTT.

This clone was observed once. The chain employs TRBV11-3 and TRBJ2-5; D unresolved. Germline CDR1 and CDR2: SGHNT and YENEEA. CDR3 length: 13 amino acids. V was clipped by 5 bases and J by 0 bases, with 7 bases between them. The CDR3 loop reads CASSPRDQETQYF. In DNA form, the CDR3 reads TGTGCCAGCAGCCCCCGGGACCAAGAGACCCAGTACTTC.

V is TRBV7-8 and J is TRBJ1-6; TRBD1 might be the D (6 bases). Looked up from germline, CDR1 is SGHVS and CDR2 is FQNEAQ. This CDR3 region has 17 residues. Trimming stripped 3 bases from V and 7 bases from J, with 19 bases between. The CDR3 DNA reads TGTGCCAGCAGCTTTAGGACAGACTTTAAAGGGAATTCACCCCTCCACTTT. Its protein is CASSFRTDFKGNSPLHF.